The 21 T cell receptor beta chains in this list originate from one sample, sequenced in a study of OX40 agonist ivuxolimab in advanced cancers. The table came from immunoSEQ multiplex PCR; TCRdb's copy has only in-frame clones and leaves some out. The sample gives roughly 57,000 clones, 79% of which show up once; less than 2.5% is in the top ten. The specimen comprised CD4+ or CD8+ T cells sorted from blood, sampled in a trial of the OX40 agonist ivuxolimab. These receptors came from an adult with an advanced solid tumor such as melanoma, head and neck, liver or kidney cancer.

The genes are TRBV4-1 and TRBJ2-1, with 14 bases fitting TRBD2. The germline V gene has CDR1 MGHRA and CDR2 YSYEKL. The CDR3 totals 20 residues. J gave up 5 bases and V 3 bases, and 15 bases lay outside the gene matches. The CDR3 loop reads CASSHPRLTSGGANNNEQFF. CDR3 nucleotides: TGCGCCAGCAGCCACCCCCGGTTGACTAGCGGGGGGGCCAACAACAATGAGCAGTTCTTC.

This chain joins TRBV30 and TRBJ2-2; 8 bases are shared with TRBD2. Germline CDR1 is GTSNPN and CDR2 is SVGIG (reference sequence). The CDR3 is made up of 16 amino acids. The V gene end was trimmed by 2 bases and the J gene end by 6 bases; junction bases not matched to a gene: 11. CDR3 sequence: CAWSSRPGGAAGELFF. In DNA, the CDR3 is TGTGCCTGGAGTAGTCGCCCGGGGGGGGCCGCCGGGGAGCTGTTTTTT. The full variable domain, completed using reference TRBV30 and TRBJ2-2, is SQTIHQWPATLVQPVGSPLSLECTVEGTSNPNLYWYRQAAGRGLQLLFYSVGIGQISSEVPQNLSASRPQDRQFILSSKKLLLSDSGFYLCAWSSRPGGAAGELFFGEGSRLTVL.

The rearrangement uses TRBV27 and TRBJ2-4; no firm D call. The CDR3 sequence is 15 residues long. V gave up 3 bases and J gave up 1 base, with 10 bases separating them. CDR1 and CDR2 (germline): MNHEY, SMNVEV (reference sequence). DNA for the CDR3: TGTGCCAGCAGTTTGATTGACGGGGCCAAAAACATTCAGTACTTC. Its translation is CASSLIDGAKNIQYF.

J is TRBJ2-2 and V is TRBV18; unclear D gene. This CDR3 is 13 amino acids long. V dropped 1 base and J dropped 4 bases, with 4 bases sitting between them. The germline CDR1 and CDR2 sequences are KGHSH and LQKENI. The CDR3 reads CASSPRGTGELFF. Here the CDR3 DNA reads TGTGCCAGCTCACCACGGGGCACCGGGGAGCTGTTTTTT.

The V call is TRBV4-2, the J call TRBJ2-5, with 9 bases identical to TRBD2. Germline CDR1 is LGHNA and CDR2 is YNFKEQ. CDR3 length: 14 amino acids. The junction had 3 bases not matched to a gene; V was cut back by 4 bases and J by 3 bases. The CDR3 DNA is TGTGCCAGCAGCCTATTAGCGGGGGAAGAGACCCAGTACTTC. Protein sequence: CASSLLAGEETQYF.

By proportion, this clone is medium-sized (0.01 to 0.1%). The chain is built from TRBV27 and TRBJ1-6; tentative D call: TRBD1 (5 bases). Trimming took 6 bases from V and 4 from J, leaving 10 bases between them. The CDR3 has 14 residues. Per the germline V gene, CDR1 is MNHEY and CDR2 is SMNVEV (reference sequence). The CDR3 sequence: CASRDDSYNSPLHF. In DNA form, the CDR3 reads TGTGCCAGCAGAGACGACAGTTATAATTCACCCCTCCACTTT.

The CDR3 nucleotides read TGTGCCAGCCCTACGGGACAGCCGAACACTGAAGCTTTCTTT. Its protein is CASPTGQPNTEAFF. V gene TRBV6-1 combines with J gene TRBJ1-1, with TRBD1 matching over 7 bases. Germline CDR1 and CDR2: MNHNS and SASEGT. The trim removed 8 bases at V and 1 base at J, leaving 7 bases unmatched. CDR3 length equals 14 residues.

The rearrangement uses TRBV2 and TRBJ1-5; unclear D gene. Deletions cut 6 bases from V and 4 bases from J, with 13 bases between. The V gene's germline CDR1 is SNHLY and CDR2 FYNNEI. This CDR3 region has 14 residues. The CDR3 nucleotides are TGTGCCAGCAGAAGACAAGTGGAAAATCAGCCCCAGCATTTT. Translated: CASRRQVENQPQHF.

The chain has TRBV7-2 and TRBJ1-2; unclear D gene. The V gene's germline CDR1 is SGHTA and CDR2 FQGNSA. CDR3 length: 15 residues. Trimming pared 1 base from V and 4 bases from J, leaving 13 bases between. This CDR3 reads CASSLDLAAVYGYTF. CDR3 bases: TGTGCCAGCAGCTTAGATCTAGCGGCAGTCTATGGCTACACCTTC.

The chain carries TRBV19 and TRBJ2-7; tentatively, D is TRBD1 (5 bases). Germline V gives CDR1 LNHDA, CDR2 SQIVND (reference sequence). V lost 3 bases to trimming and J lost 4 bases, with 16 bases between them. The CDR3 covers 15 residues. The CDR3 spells CASSILVGAGYEQYF. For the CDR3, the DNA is TGTGCCAGTAGTATTTTGGTAGGGGCAGGGTACGAGCAGTACTTC. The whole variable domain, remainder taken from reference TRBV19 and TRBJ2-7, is DGGITQSPKYLFRKEGQNVTLSCEQNLNHDAMYWYRQDPGQGLRLIYYSQIVNDFQKGDIAEGYSVSREKKESFPLTVTSAQKNPTAFYLCASSILVGAGYEQYFGPGTRLTVT.

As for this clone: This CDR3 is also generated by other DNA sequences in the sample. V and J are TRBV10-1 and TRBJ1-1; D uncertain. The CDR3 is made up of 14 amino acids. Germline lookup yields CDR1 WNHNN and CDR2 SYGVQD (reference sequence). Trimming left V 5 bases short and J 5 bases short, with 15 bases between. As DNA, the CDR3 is TGCGCCAGCAGTTCAACGGGAAGTGGAACTGAAGCTTTCTTT. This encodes CASSSTGSGTEAFF.

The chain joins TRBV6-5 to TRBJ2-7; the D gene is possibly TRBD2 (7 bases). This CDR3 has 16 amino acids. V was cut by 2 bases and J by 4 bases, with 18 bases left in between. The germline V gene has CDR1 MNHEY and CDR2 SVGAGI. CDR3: CASSYGGASRSYEQYF. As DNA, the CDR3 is TGTGCCAGCAGTTACGGGGGGGCCAGCCGAAGTTACGAGCAGTACTTC.

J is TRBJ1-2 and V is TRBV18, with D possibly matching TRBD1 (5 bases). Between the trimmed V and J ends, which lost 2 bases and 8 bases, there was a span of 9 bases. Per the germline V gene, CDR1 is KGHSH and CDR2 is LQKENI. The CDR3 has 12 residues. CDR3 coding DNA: TGTGCCAGCTCACCAGCCTCAGGGGGCTACACCTTC. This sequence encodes CASSPASGGYTF.

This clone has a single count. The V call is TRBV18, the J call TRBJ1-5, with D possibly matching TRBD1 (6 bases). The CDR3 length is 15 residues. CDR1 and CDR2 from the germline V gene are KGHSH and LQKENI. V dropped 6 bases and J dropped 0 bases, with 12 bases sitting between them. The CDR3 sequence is CASSQQGYSNQPQHF. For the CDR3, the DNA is TGTGCCAGCTCCCAACAGGGCTATAGCAATCAGCCCCAGCATTTT.

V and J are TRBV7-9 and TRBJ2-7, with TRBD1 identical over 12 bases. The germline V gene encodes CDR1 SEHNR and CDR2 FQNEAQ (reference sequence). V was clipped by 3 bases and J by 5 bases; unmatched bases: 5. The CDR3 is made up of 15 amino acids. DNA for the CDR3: TGTGCCAGCAGCTTTACCGGGACAGGGGGCGACGAGCAGTACTTC. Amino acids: CASSFTGTGGDEQYF.

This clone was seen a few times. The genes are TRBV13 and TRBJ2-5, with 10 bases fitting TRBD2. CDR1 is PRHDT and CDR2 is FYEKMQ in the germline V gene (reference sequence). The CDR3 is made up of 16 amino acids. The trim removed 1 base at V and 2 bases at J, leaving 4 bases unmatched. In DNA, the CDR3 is TGTGCCAGCAGCTTAGAGGCTAGCGGGAGTCAAGAGACCCAGTACTTC. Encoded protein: CASSLEASGSQETQYF.

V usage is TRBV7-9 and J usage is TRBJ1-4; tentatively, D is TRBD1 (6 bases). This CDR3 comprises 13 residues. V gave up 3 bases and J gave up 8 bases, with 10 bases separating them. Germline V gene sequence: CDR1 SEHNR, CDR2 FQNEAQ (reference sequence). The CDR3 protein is CASSFRGGEKLFF. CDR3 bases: TGTGCCAGCAGCTTCAGGGGTGGCGAAAAACTGTTTTTT. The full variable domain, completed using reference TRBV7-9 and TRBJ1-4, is DTGVSQNPRHKITKRGQNVTFRCDPISEHNRLYWYRQTLGQGPEFLTYFQNEAQLEKSRLLSDRFSAERPKGSFSTLEIQRTEQGDSAMYLCASSFRGGEKLFFGSGTQLSVL.

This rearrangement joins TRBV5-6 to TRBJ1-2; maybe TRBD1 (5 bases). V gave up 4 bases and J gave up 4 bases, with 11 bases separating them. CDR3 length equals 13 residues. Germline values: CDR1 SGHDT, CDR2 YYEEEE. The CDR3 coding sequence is TGTGCCAGCAGCCGGGGACTTGTCTATGGCTACACCTTC. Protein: CASSRGLVYGYTF.

This CDR3 is CAWRLARHQGNYGYTF. CDR3 bases: TGTGCCTGGAGACTTGCGAGACACCAAGGAAACTATGGCTACACCTTC. The V call is TRBV30, the J call TRBJ1-2; the D is unclear. Germline V gene data show CDR1 as GTSNPN and CDR2 as SVGIG (reference sequence). Trimming removed 3 bases from V and 2 bases from J, with 19 bases in between. The CDR3 runs to 16 residues.

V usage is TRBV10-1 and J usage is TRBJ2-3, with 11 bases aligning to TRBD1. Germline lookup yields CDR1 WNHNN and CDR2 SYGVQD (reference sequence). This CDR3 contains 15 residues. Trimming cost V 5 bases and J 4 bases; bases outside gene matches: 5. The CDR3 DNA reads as TGCGCCAGCAGTCTCCGGACAGGGGGCCCAGATACGCAGTATTTT. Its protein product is CASSLRTGGPDTQYF.

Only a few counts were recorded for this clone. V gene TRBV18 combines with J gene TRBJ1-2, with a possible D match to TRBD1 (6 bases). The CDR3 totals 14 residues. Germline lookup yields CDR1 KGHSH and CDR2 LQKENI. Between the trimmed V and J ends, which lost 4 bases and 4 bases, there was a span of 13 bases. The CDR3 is CASSQMTGLYGYTF. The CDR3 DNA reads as TGTGCCAGCTCACAGATGACAGGTCTCTATGGCTACACCTTC.